What follows describes a single TCR beta chain. Its antigen is as yet unknown. The data were taken from a study of neurological immune-mediated disorders. Background on the study: The multiple sclerosis group of approximately 34 included approximately 30 relapsing-remitting and 3 secondary progressive patients. Study-level results: HTLV-1-associated myelopathy displayed the greatest TCR clonal expansion, and multiple sclerosis exhibited the smallest, lower than that of healthy controls.

TCRdb recomputed calls from the 5' RACE reads with MiXCR, one row per CDR3 protein. This table holds roughly 52,000 distinct CDR3 sequences, less than 6% found once. This CDR3 has 14 residues. V gave up 1 base and J gave up 8 bases; unmatched junction bases: 3. The sequence was collected from a woman under 30 with multiple sclerosis. The chain combines TRBV12-3 or TRBV12-4 with TRBJ2-2, with 8 bases fitting TRBD1. Sequencing used CD4+ T cells from blood. This CDR3 reads CASSLGQGQGELFF. The CDR3, as DNA: TGTGCCAGCAGTTTAGGACAGGGGCAGGGGGAGCTGTTTTTT.